One T cell receptor beta chain is described in this entry. Its recognized antigen is unknown. Base qualities are not provided; no much larger clone lies one nucleotide away. The data belong to a study of blood T cell repertoires in COVID-19 (dated by TCRdb to the early 2020s). Regarding the research as a whole: Samples from collaborators originated in the United States, Italy and Spain and spanned both the acute and convalescent phases of COVID-19. The prospective study material was composed of cDNA or gDNA derived from T cells, B-cell-depleted T cells, or PBMCs. Deeply sampled blood TCRbeta repertoires from subjects exposed to, actively infected with, or recovered from COVID-19 were included in the dataset. A freely available public database, intended as a resource for researchers studying the immune response to SARS-CoV-2, is where the repertoires were released. The samples were drawn from the first 160 participants of the ongoing ImmuneRACE study and from about 1,200 subjects provided by 6 global collaborators. The sample metadata nearly always contained a de-identified subject ID, COVID-19 status, age in years and sex. Where HLA class I and class II types were available, the types were taken from metadata supplied by the sample provider, not from assay-based typing. Broader findings and caveats from the paper: Clinical and demographic metadata were provided uncurated, with the amount varying by source and participant.

Trimming costs V 5 bases and J 7 bases, and their ends lie 11 bases apart. From the germline V gene (reference sequence), CDR1 is GTSNPN and CDR2 is SVGIG. Spanning cysteine to phenylalanine, the CDR3 consists of 12 amino acids. CDR3 DNA is the only sequence kept; it has 36 bases, read in frame from the first base. Whole blood was collected in K2EDTA tubes by collaborating institutions according to the institutions' own protocols. For TCRbeta analysis, collaborators shipped samples in one of three forms: frozen whole blood, isolated PBMCs, or DNA extracted from either of those sample types. TCRbeta CDR3 regions were amplified from genomic DNA using the immunoSEQ Assay, a bias-controlled multiplex PCR. The original methods were these. The number of nucleated cells in each sample was estimated from the amplification of reference gene primers within the assay. To quantify the absolute abundance of each unique TCRbeta CDR3 rearrangement, sequence reads were collapsed and filtered. For each sample, productive Simpson clonality was calculated as the square root of Simpson's diversity index across productive rearrangements. Imported from immuneACCESS, the table was reduced by TCRdb to in-frame sequences with V and J called. These copies leave out some clones; in studies compared against another copy, an unresolved V gene accounts for under half, and the cause of the remainder is not known. The DNA was the basis for D and trimming; V, J and clone size are from that table. Recorded for this sample are more than 200,000 clones; about 88% of them occurred a single time. In total, the top ten clones hold around 0.7% of the sample.

Sequencing input: peripheral blood. The TCR comes from a man aged 35 to 55 with acute or convalescent COVID-19. The chain is made from TRBV30 and TRBJ1-4; no confident D gene assignment can be made. The base sequence is TGTGCCTGGTCCAGGCGGGGTGAAAAACTGTTTTTT. Its protein is CAWSRRGEKLFF.